Below, one T cell receptor beta chain is given with its context. Its cognate antigen has yet to be identified. No base-level quality is on record; no much larger clone is a single base apart. The library was built by means of the immunoSEQ multiplex PCR assay. The multiplex PCR relied on a mix of 60 forward primers for TCR Vbeta segments and 13 reverse primers for TCR Jbeta segments. The CDR3 region of rearranged TCR beta genes was amplified from genomic DNA with a multiplex PCR assay. Amplified TCR beta libraries were sequenced as 87-base-pair reads on the Illumina HiSeq System. The authors' pipeline ran thus. Across the 670 or so repertoires, a later analysis counted some 80 million unique TCR beta chains, some 11 million of which were shared by at least two donors. A nearest-neighbor algorithm error-corrected the raw reads and collapsed the reads into unique sequences, merging closely related sequences to remove PCR and sequencing errors. To assign V, D and J gene segments, CDR3 sequences were aligned to IMGT reference sequences. For a sequence to be retained, a match of at least six nucleotides was required to both a V gene segment and a J gene segment. A rearrangement was called productive if the CDR3 had no stop codons and remained in frame with V and J, and every other rearrangement was called non-productive. CDR3 was defined according to IMGT convention as the region running from the second conserved V-encoded cysteine to the conserved J-encoded phenylalanine. The earlier analysis of some 550 of the donors excluded any sequence lacking an unambiguous match to a single V gene segment. In an earlier analysis of some 590 of the donors, a V segment was called functional when productive rearrangements were above 56.7%, and segregating when the standard deviation between donors exceeded 5%. A statistical classification framework was built for diagnosing cytomegalovirus status from the catalog of TCR beta chain sequences. A later analysis assigned V and J genes by comparing TCR nucleotide sequences with IMGT/GENE-DB human TR gene sequences. In a later analysis, CDR3 sequences and most-parsimonious VDJ recombination scenarios were assigned using the TCRdist pipeline. In a later analysis, each TCR beta chain was defined by its CDR3 amino acid sequence together with its V-gene family, and reads without a unique V-gene family were excluded. In a later analysis, several hundred highly shared, low-generation-probability nucleotide sequences were removed to address suspected cross-contamination and a sequencing artifact. A later analysis calculated a clonal expansion index for each public chain from normalized within-repertoire ranks of inferred template counts. In a later analysis, generation probabilities were computed using a VDJ recombination model fitted to out-of-frame rearrangements, and the results were checked against IGoR. In a later analysis, hypergeometric tests were used to score TCR-TCR, TCR-HLA and TCR-CMV co-occurrence, with a repertoire-size bias correction applied to TCR pairs. A later analysis estimated false discovery rates by permuting HLA or CMV assignments 20 times. In a later analysis, co-occurring TCRs were grouped with DBSCAN, and TCRdist sequence similarity was added when clustering was performed within HLA-allele-positive subsets. Repertoires with fewer than 30,000 or more than 120,000 public chains, plus five repertoires with anomalous nucleotide sharing, were excluded from co-occurrence clustering. TCRdb mirrors the immuneACCESS table, restricted to in-frame sequences. Some clones are absent from its copies; in checked studies, under half trace to an unresolved V gene, and the reason for the others is unknown. The V and J calls and clone size are taken from that table; D and trimming were inferred from the DNA. The sample data list approximately 190,000 clones, and 81% of these were observed just once. Of the sample, 3% to 4.5% falls within the top ten clones.

The data derive from a study of cytomegalovirus exposure and HLA in healthy donors (dated by TCRdb to between 2016 and 2019). For context, the study as a whole: In an earlier analysis of fewer than 750 of the donors, 250 to 350 Gb of sequence data and some 120 million unique TCR beta sequences from roughly 200 million T cells were reported. Rather than drawing on any new phenotypic data, the later analysis identified candidate immune exposures from TCR beta sequences and the way those sequences occurred across donors. About 300 gigabases of sequencing data and 70 million to 85 million unique TCR sequences were included in an early release covering 550 to 650 HLA-typed donors. A handful of DR-DQ haplotypes were handled as single units for association and clustering because linkage in the cohort was strong. A later analysis re-examined previously published TCR beta repertoires from several hundred donors and added high-resolution HLA genotyping to investigate patterns of TCR occurrence. A separate validation cohort of 100 to 150 different subjects was used in addition to the roughly 700-subject first cohort. A later genetic analysis took genome-wide SNP genotypes for about three fifths of the roughly 670 donors and used that subset as a discovery cohort. Across approximately 420 genotyped donors of the cohort, an average of about 250,000 unique TCR beta nucleotide sequences per donor were sequenced, and about a sixth of those sequences were non-productive. The study aimed to test whether signatures of past pathogen exposure could be identified by cataloging public T cell receptors. Using immunosequencing, the study profiled T cell repertoires from approximately 700 subjects and related those repertoires to cytomegalovirus serostatus. Of the approximately 400 genotyped donors, 81% fell in the genetic ancestry cluster associated with self-reported Caucasian donors. Both class I and class II loci were covered by HLA typing, at four-digit resolution. Alongside the repertoire data, information on donor age, sex, ethnicity and CMV serostatus was compiled. To predict cytomegalovirus infection status, the study combined high-throughput TCR immunosequencing, statistical association of individual TCRs with disease status, and machine learning. The number of donors typed differed by locus, with 629-630 for A, B, C, DRB1 and DQB1, around 520 for DQA1, 600 to 610 for DPA1, and some 470 for DPB1. To decide whether each TCR beta V gene segment behaved as functional or pseudogenic, an earlier analysis of approximately 590 of the donors relied on high-throughput TCR beta sequencing. Every discovery cohort repertoire had been produced on one sequencing platform.

V is pared back by 1 base and J by 3 bases, with 10 bases lying between the germline termini. The CDR3 covers 15 residues, taking in both the cysteine and the phenylalanine. Only the CDR3 portion is preserved as DNA: 45 bases, with reading frame beginning at the first base. The germline V gene supplies CDR1 LGHNA and CDR2 YNFKEQ. The cohort comprised 550 to 700 healthy bone marrow donors. All cohort members were sampled while nominally healthy, although unrecorded immune exposures were likely present. The donor tested CMV seronegative, placing the donor among the 350 to 400 seronegative members of the cohort. A peripheral blood sample was collected from each donor, and TCR beta sequencing was performed on peripheral blood mononuclear cells. The Qiagen DNeasy Blood Extraction Kit was used to extract genomic DNA from the blood cell samples. The full study reports these points: Correlated functional status among segregating V segments might reflect linkage disequilibrium, but an unknown experimental factor could not be ruled out. A later analysis associated about 17,000 TCR beta sequences with specific HLA alleles at a false discovery rate of 0.05. Broadly in line with IMGT annotations, most TCR beta V segments showed up in productive rearrangements about 90% or about 30% of the time in an earlier analysis of under 700 of the donors. In both the original and validation cohorts, the classifier was reported to diagnose cytomegalovirus status with high specificity and sensitivity. Because the 87-base-pair reads could not distinguish some IMGT-functional V segments, including TRBV6-2 and TRBV6-3, those segments were excluded. A further reported finding was that TCR beta sequences accurately predicted the HLA-A and HLA-B alleles for most subjects in the first cohort. A group of highly shared sequence variants was considered likely to be a technical artifact of the sequencing pipeline. The study listed approximately 150 TCR beta chains as associated with cytomegalovirus. A later analysis found that most CMV-associated TCR beta chains appeared HLA-restricted, with HLA associations seemingly driven largely by CMV exposure. A later analysis found that TCR association rates varied across HLA loci, with DRB1 alleles showing the most associated TCRs and HLA-C alleles the fewest. According to a later genetic analysis, donors in an Asian-associated ancestry cluster had fewer N-insertions in productive TCRs than the roughly 670-donor mean. Presence/absence analyses assumed roughly uniform sequencing depth across donors, an assumption that may not hold. The authors suggested that the approach could potentially be extended to other disease states and immunological phenotypes. Only TCR beta chains were sequenced in this cohort, and the absence of alpha or paired-chain data limited detectable features. HLA typing was unavailable for some donors at each locus, so association tests used only the typed subset. In a later analysis, several top co-occurrence clusters were reported to appear linked to parvovirus B19, influenza, CMV and Epstein-Barr virus. The earlier analysis of 587 of the donors excluded over 15 rarely observed V segments, including chromosome 9 orphons, because counts were too low. When HLA alleles, especially DR and DQ, strongly co-occurred, TCR associations were difficult to assign to individual alleles. For the cohort, immune exposure information was limited to CMV serostatus. Most TCR sequences were observed very rarely across donors, whereas some public TCRs were present in many individuals. V-gene and J-gene trimming of TCR beta chains was associated with a missense DCLRE1C variant in a later genetic analysis, and the association was replicated in an independent cohort. A few of the identified cytomegalovirus-associated TCR beta chains were confirmed in vitro to be specific for cytomegalovirus antigens. In a later analysis, HLA-associated TCR beta chains showed more clonal expansion and lower generation probabilities than non-associated chains that were equally common.

The chain is made from TRBV4-2 and TRBJ2-1; the D gene is perhaps TRBD2, on 7 matching bases. The sequenced sample consisted of PBMCs. The receptor's source is a man in his fifties in good health and CMV-seronegative. The CDR3 amino acid sequence is: CASSQVGGDYNEQFF. The DNA reads as follows: TGTGCCAGCAGCCAAGTAGGGGGGGACTACAATGAGCAGTTCTTC.